This TCR beta chain was profiled in a study of T-cell memory formation after mild COVID-19. Employing constant-segment primers, 5'RACE generated TCR alpha and TCR beta cDNA libraries bearing sample barcodes and UMIs. A single record per CDR3 protein comes from TCRdb applying MiXCR to the 5' RACE reads. The data hold about 350,000 distinct CDR3 sequences, with roughly an eighth observed a single time. Trimming shortened V by 0 bases and J by 6 bases, and 11 bases separated the two germline ends. The CDR3 is 14 residues long. Germline-derived CDR1 and CDR2 are LGHDT and YNNKEL (reference sequence). This clonotype has a handful of counts.

The sequence derives from a man aged 18-30 years who had mild COVID-19 (a few samples of this study predate the infection). Cell type and time point are not known. The sample was PBMCs or a T cell subset sorted from them (not recorded which). This chain links TRBV3-1 with TRBJ1-1; D is unresolved. DNA for the CDR3: TGTGCCAGCAGCCAAGACTTGAGTGTATCTGAAGCTTTCTTT. It is translated as CASSQDLSVSEAFF.